The next 10 T cell receptor beta chains were all read from a single sample in a study of blood T cell repertoires in COVID-19. Sequencing used immunoSEQ multiplex PCR; TCRdb keeps in-frame clones, though not all of them. This sample carries roughly 400,000 clones, about 88% of them seen once, and the ten largest clones take 1.4%. The sequencing input was PBMCs or T cells enriched from blood (not recorded which). These receptor sequences come from a woman younger than 30 who had been exposed to COVID-19.

This chain links TRBV28 with TRBJ2-7; D may be TRBD1 (6 bases). Germline-derived CDR1 and CDR2 are MDHEN and SYDVKM. V was pared by 2 bases and J by 6 bases, with 11 bases between. The CDR3 covers 13 residues. The CDR3, as DNA: TGTGCCAGCAGTTTAACAGGGACCCCCGAGCAGTACTTC. This sequence encodes CASSLTGTPEQYF.

The chain couples TRBV14 to TRBJ2-7; TRBD1 matches at 7 bases. Trimming took 3 bases from V and 2 from J; bases not matched to a gene: 7. Looked up from germline, CDR1 is SGHDN and CDR2 is FVKESK. This CDR3 contains 15 residues. The CDR3 loop is CASSHGSGTAYEQYF. The CDR3 DNA reads TGTGCCAGCAGCCATGGATCCGGGACAGCCTACGAGCAGTACTTC.

This chain connects TRBV4-2 to TRBJ2-7; D is unresolved. This CDR3 has 16 amino acids. Between the trimmed V and J ends, which lost 0 bases and 2 bases, there was a span of 14 bases. Per the germline V gene, CDR1 is LGHNA and CDR2 is YNFKEQ. The CDR3 DNA is TGTGCCAGCAGCCAAGAATTACAGTTACCAACCTACGAGCAGTACTTC. Its protein is CASSQELQLPTYEQYF.

The chain uses TRBV19 and TRBJ1-5; D gene ambiguous. V was cut by 7 bases and J by 4 bases, with 17 bases left in between. CDR3 length: 15 amino acids. In germline, CDR1 is LNHDA, CDR2 SQIVND (reference sequence). CDR3: CASNNRQVSNQPQHF. The CDR3 DNA reads TGTGCCAGTAACAATAGGCAGGTCTCTAATCAGCCCCAGCATTTT.

This sequence joins TRBV5-8 and TRBJ1-5, with D maybe TRBD1 (5 bases). The CDR3 runs to 13 residues. The germline CDR1 and CDR2 sequences are SGHTS and YDEGEE. Trimming took off 7 bases at V and 4 bases at J, with 12 bases between the two ends. The CDR3 loop reads CASPAGLNQPQHF. CDR3 DNA: TGTGCCAGCCCGGCGGGGCTGAATCAGCCCCAGCATTTT.

This clone was seen only once. The chain has TRBV7-6 and TRBJ2-7; no reliable D call. With 1 base removed from V and 6 bases from J, the gap between germline ends came to 7 bases. The CDR3 sequence is 12 residues long. Germline CDR1 reads SGHVS; CDR2 reads FNYEAQ. The CDR3 nucleotides read TGTGCCAGCAGCTTAGTCTCGGGCGAGCAGTACTTC. This sequence encodes CASSLVSGEQYF. Drawing the rest from reference TRBV7-6 and TRBJ2-7, the complete variable domain is GAGVSQSPRYKVTKRGQDVALRCDPISGHVSLYWYRQALGQGPEFLTYFNYEAQQDKSGLPNDRFSAERPEGSISTLTIQRTEQRDSAMYRCASSLVSGEQYFGPGTRLTVT.

The chain is built from TRBV5-1 and TRBJ2-7; 7 bases match TRBD1. Germline CDR1 reads SGHRS; CDR2 reads YFSETQ. CDR3 length: 15 residues. V trimming: 4 bases; J trimming: 2 bases; junction bases outside the gene matches: 9. CDR3 protein: CASSPGTAVPYEQYF. CDR3 sequence (DNA): TGCGCCAGCAGCCCTGGGACAGCTGTTCCCTACGAGCAGTACTTC.

The chain recombines TRBV27 with TRBJ1-2, with 7 bases fitting TRBD1. The CDR3 runs to 17 residues. Trimming at V came to 5 bases and at J to 1 base, leaving 13 bases not matched to a gene. The germline V gene has CDR1 MNHEY and CDR2 SMNVEV (reference sequence). CDR3 DNA: TGTGCCAGCAGTCCCAACCGCCGGACAGGCTTTAACTATGGCTACACCTTC. Its protein product is CASSPNRRTGFNYGYTF.

This clone came up a few times. The V and J genes are TRBV7-9 and TRBJ1-4; D not certain. Germline assignment: CDR1 SEHNR and CDR2 FQNEAQ (reference sequence). The V gene lost 5 bases and the J gene lost 0 bases, with 10 bases spanning the gap. This CDR3 is 15 amino acids long. Here the CDR3 DNA reads TGTGCCAGCAGCCTCCCATCTACAACTAATGAAAAACTGTTTTTT. This sequence encodes CASSLPSTTNEKLFF.

The J gene is TRBJ2-3, the V gene TRBV14; 8 bases agree with TRBD2. The CDR3 totals 18 residues. In germline, CDR1 is SGHDN, CDR2 FVKESK. V was pared by 4 bases and J by 6 bases, with 18 bases of the junction left unmatched. CDR3 coding DNA: TGTGCCAGCAGCCCGCACACCAAGTCAGCGGGAGCGTGGGATACGCAGTATTTT. It translates to CASSPHTKSAGAWDTQYF.